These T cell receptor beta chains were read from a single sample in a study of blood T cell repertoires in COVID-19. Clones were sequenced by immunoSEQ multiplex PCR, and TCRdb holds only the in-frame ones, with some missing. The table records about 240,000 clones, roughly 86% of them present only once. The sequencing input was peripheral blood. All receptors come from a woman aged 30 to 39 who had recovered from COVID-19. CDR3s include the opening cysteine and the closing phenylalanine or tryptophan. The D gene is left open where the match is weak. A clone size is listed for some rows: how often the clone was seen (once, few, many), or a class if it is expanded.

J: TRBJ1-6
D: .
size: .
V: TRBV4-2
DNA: TGTGCCAGCAGCCAAGTAGGGCCCGGAGGATCCTATAATTCACCCCTCCACTTT
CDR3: CASSQVGPGGSYNSPLHF

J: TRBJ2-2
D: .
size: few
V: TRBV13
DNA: TGTGCCAGCAGCCCGAAGGGGCTGGGTACCGGGGAGCTGTTTTTT
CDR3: CASSPKGLGTGELFF

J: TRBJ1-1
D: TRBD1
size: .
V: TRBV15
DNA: TGTGCCACCGCGGGCCACAGGGGGCAGAACACTGAAGCTTTCTTT
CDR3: CATAGHRGQNTEAFF

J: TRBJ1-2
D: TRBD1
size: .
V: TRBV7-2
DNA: TGTGCCAGCAGCTTAGGGCAGGGGGCGGATTATGGCTACACCTTC
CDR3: CASSLGQGADYGYTF

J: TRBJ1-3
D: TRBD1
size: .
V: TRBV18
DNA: TGTGCCAGCTCACCCGGACAGGGGAAGTTGCGGGTCTCTGGAAACACCATATATTTT
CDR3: CASSPGQGKLRVSGNTIYF

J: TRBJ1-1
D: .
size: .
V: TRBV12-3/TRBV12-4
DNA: TGTGCCAGCACCCGCAGGGTAGGAACTGAAGCTTTCTTT
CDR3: CASTRRVGTEAFF

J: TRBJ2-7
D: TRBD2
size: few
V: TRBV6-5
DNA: TGTGCCAGCAGTTACTCTACTAGCGGGGACTACGAGCAGTACTTC
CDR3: CASSYSTSGDYEQYF

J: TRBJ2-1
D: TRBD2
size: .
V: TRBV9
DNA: TGTGCCAGCGGGGGGGAGTCCTACAATGAGCAGTTCTTC
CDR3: CASGGESYNEQFF

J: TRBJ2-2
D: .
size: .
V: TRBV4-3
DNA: TGCGCCAGCAGCCAAAGACCCCTGGGGGCGCAGACCGGGGAGCTGTTTTTT
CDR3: CASSQRPLGAQTGELFF

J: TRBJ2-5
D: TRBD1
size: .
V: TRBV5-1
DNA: TGCGCCAGCAGCTTGGCCAGGGGACAGGGGGCGGGAGAGACCCAGTACTTC
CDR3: CASSLARGQGAGETQYF

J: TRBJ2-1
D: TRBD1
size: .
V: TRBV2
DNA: TGTGCCAGCAGTGAACCCCAAGCCGGACAGGGGGGGACGAATGAGCAGTTCTTC
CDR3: CASSEPQAGQGGTNEQFF

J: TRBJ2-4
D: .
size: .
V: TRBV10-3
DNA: TGTGCCATCCGCCCCGACAGCGATAACATTCAGTACTTC
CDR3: CAIRPDSDNIQYF

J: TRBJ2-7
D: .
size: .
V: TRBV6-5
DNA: TGTGCCAGGCCGAATGGGCCGCTATACGAGCAGTACTTC
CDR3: CARPNGPLYEQYF

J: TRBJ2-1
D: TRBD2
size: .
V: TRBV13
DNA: TGTGCCAGCAGCTTAGATGGGACTAGCGGGAATGAGCAGTTCTTC
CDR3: CASSLDGTSGNEQFF

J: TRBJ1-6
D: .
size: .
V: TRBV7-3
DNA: TGTGCCAGCAGGGAGCAATCGGGGTCACCCCTCCACTTT
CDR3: CASREQSGSPLHF

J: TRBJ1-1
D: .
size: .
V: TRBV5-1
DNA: TGCGCCAGCAGCTTGGACGACAGACAAGAAGCTTTCTTT
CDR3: CASSLDDRQEAFF

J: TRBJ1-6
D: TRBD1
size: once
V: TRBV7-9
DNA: TGTGCCAGCAGCTTAGGGGGGACAGGTTCTAATTCACCCCTCCACTTT
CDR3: CASSLGGTGSNSPLHF

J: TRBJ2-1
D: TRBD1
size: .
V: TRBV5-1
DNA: TGCGCCAGCAGCTCAGGGACAGTCTACAATGAGCAGTTCTTC
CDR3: CASSSGTVYNEQFF

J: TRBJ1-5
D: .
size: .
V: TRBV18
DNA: TGTGCCAGCTCACCCTCACCAATACAGGGTAATCAGCCCCAGCATTTT
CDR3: CASSPSPIQGNQPQHF

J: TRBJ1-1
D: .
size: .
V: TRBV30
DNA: TGTGCCTGGAGTCACCAGGGTGAGACTGAAGCTTTCTTT
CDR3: CAWSHQGETEAFF

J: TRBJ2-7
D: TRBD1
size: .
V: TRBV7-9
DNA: TGTGCCAGCAGCCGTGACGAAATAAGACAGGGACGGGACGAGCAGTACTTC
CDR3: CASSRDEIRQGRDEQYF

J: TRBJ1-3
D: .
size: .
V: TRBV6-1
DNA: TGTGCCAGCAGTGAAGGACAGGTTGGAAACACCATATATTTT
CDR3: CASSEGQVGNTIYF

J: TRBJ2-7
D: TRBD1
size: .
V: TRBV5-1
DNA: TGCGCCAGCAGCAGGGTCCTGCCGAACAGGGGATCAGCTTACGAGCAGTACTTC
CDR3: CASSRVLPNRGSAYEQYF

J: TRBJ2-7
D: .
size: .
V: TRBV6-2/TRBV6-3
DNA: TGTGCCAGCAGCCCTCATGGGAGCCTGTCCCTGGGGAACGAGCAGTACTTC
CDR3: CASSPHGSLSLGNEQYF

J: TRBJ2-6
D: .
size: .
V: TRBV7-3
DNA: TGTGCCAGCAGCTTATTGGGGGCGGGGGCTCTTTCTGATGGGGCCAACGTCCTGACTTTC
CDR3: CASSLLGAGALSDGANVLTF

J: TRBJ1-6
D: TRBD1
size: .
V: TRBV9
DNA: TGTGCCAGCAGCATACAGGGGGCTGTTAATTCACCCCTCCACTTT
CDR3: CASSIQGAVNSPLHF

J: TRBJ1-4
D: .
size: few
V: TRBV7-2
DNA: TGTGCCAGCAGCTCTAATACAGGGAACGAAAAACTGTTTTTT
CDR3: CASSSNTGNEKLFF

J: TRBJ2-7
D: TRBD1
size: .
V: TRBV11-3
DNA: TGTGCCAGCAGCTTAACCGGGACAGGGGTCGACGAGCAGTACTTC
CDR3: CASSLTGTGVDEQYF

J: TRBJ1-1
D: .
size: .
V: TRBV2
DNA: TGTGCCAGCAGTGAGGCTCCCTGGGAAGCTTTCTTT
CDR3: CASSEAPWEAFF

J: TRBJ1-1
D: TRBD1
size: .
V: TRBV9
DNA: TGTGCCAGCAGCCCCCGACAGGGTACTGAAGCTTTCTTT
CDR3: CASSPRQGTEAFF

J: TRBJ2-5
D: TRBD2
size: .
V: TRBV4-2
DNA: TGTGCCAGCAGCCAAGGGGCGGCTAGCGGGGGGGAGACCCAGTACTTC
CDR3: CASSQGAASGGETQYF

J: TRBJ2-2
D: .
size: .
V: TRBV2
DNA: TGTGCCAGCACGGCAGGGGCCGGGGAGCTGTTTTTT
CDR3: CASTAGAGELFF

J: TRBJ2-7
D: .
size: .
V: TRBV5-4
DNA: TGTGCCAGCAGCTATCTCGGGGGGCCCTCCTACGAGCAGTACTTC
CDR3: CASSYLGGPSYEQYF

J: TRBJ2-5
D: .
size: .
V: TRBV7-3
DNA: TGTGCCAGCAGCTACCAGGGTGGTGCAGAGACCCAGTACTTC
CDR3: CASSYQGGAETQYF

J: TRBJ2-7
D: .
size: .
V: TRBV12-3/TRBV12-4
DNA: TGTGCCAGCAGTCGTCTGAGTTTGTACGAGCAGTACTTC
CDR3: CASSRLSLYEQYF

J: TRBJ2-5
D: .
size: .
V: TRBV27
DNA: TGTGCCAGCAGTCCCACAGGGTCTGAGACCCAGTACTTC
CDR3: CASSPTGSETQYF

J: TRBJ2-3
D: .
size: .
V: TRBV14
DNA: TGTGCCAGCAGCTATATGAGGGATACGCAGTATTTT
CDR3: CASSYMRDTQYF

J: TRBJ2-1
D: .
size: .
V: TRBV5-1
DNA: TGCGCCAGCAGCTTTGGGGCTGCCACAGGCCACAATGAGCAGTTCTTC
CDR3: CASSFGAATGHNEQFF

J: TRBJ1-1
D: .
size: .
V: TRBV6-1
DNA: TGTGCCAGCAGTGAACGGGGGAATTCATGGAATACTGAAGCTTTCTTT
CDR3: CASSERGNSWNTEAFF

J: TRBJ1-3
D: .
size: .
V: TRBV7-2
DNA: TGTGCCAGCAGCTTAGAATCGGTGGCTGGAAACACCATATATTTT
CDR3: CASSLESVAGNTIYF

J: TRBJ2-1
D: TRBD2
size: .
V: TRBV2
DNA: TGTGCCAGCAGTGATCGAGCGGGGCTTAATGAGCAGTTCTTC
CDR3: CASSDRAGLNEQFF

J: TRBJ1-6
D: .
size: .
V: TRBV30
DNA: TGTGCCTGGACAATCTCAGGGCTTACCATAAAACCCCTCCACTTT
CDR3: CAWTISGLTIKPLHF

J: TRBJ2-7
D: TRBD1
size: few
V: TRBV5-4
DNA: TGTGCCAGCAGCTTGGGACAGGGAACGGACCACGAGCAGTACTTC
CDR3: CASSLGQGTDHEQYF

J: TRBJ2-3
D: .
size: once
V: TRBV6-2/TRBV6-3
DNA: TGTGCCAGCAGTTCTGTAGCTCGCCCAGATACGCAGTATTTT
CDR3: CASSSVARPDTQYF

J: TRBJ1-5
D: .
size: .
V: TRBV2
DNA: TGTGCCAGCGGAGGGGAAGATCAGCCCCAGCATTTT
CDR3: CASGGEDQPQHF

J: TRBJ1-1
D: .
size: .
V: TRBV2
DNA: TGTGCCAGCACTAAGACAGAAGCTTTCTTT
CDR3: CASTKTEAFF

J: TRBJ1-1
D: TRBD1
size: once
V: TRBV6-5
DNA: TGTGCCAGCAGTAAAAAGGACAGGGGGAGAGCTTTCTTT
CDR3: CASSKKDRGRAFF

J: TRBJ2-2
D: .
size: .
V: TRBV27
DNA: TGTGCCAGCGGATTCTACGGGTCTGCGAACACCGGGGAGCTGTTTTTT
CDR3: CASGFYGSANTGELFF

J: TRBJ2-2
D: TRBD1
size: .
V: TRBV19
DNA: TGTGCCAGTACTTGGGGGACAGGGGCCCTATTAAACACCGGGGAGCTGTTTTTT
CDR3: CASTWGTGALLNTGELFF

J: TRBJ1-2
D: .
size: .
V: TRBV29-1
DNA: TGCAGCGTCTGGCTAGGATCCTACTATGGCTACACCTTC
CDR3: CSVWLGSYYGYTF